This T cell receptor (beta chain) was obtained from a study of CD8+CD57+ T cells in acquired aplastic anemia. Study background: DNA from sorted CD4+ and CD8+ cells averaged roughly 3.2 ug. CD4+ cell libraries from healthy donors averaged around 11 million reads.

This clonotype was counted between two and nine times. Antigen specificity is unknown. CDR3 and TCR beta VDJ profiling relied on genomic DNA as the template. A single record per CDR3 protein comes from TCRdb applying MiXCR to the reads. The table includes some 120,000 distinct CDR3 sequences, 40% to 60% detected once. The germline gives CDR1 SNHLY, CDR2 FYNNEI. V lost 8 bases, J lost 4 bases, and 5 bases stayed unmatched. This CDR3 is 13 amino acids long. Overall study findings and caveats: Patients versus controls showed no significant CD8+ Simpson's diversity difference. Patients and controls shared approximately 30 CD8+ CDR3 sequences.

This TCR was sampled from a human donor in good health, serving as a control. Input material: sorted CD4+, CD8+, or CD8+CD57+ T cells (not recorded which) from PBMCs. The chain joins TRBV2 to TRBJ2-5; TRBD2 aligns across 9 bases. The CDR3 coding sequence is TGTGCCAGCGCTAGCGGGAACGGAGAGACCCAGTACTTC. This gives the protein CASASGNGETQYF.